One sample yielded the 25 T cell receptor beta chains listed below, sequenced in a study of OX40 agonist ivuxolimab in advanced cancers. Assay used: immunoSEQ multiplex PCR; TCRdb lists only in-frame clones, some missing. The sample yields under 45,000 clones, 70% to 85% seen once. Sample: CD4+ or CD8+ T cells sorted from blood, taken in a trial of the OX40 agonist ivuxolimab. Source of these receptors: an adult with an advanced solid tumor such as melanoma, head and neck, liver or kidney cancer.

Here the CDR3 DNA reads TGCGCCAGCACCTTCGACGTGGCTGGGGTTAGCTATGGCTACACCTTC. It specifies CASTFDVAGVSYGYTF. This chain uses TRBV5-1 with TRBJ1-2; D uncertain. In germline, CDR1 is SGHRS, CDR2 YFSETQ. The V end lost 6 bases, the J end lost 4 bases, and 22 bases lay between the germline ends. This CDR3 contains 16 residues.

The chain is built from TRBV25-1 and TRBJ2-7; D may be TRBD1 (5 bases). The CDR3 runs to 15 residues. Germline loops: CDR1 MGHDK, CDR2 SYGVNS. Trimming stripped 2 bases from V and 0 bases from J, with 11 bases between. The CDR3 protein is CASSEAGSRSYEQYF. The CDR3 DNA reads TGTGCCAGCAGTGAAGCAGGGTCCCGCTCCTACGAGCAGTACTTC.

There are a few counts of this clone. A read error may produce the germline difference seen at one junction end. The V gene is TRBV5-5, the J gene TRBJ2-7; no clear D gene. Germline V gives CDR1 SGHKS, CDR2 YYEKEE (reference sequence). The CDR3 consists of 12 residues. DNA for the CDR3: TGTGCCAGCAGATTGGTAGGTCTCGAGCAGTACTTC. This codes for CASRLVGLEQYF.

The V and J genes are TRBV30 and TRBJ1-5, with D perhaps matching TRBD1 (5 bases). The CDR3 has 14 amino acids. The germline V and J ends were trimmed by 5 bases and 0 bases, with 11 bases remaining between them. Per the germline V gene, CDR1 is GTSNPN and CDR2 is SVGIG (reference sequence). CDR3 in DNA: TGTGCCTGGGCCCTTGACAGTAGCAATCAGCCCCAGCATTTT. Amino acids: CAWALDSSNQPQHF.

The chain combines TRBV27 with TRBJ1-5, with D possibly TRBD1 on 5 matching bases. Between the trimmed V and J ends, which lost 5 bases and 5 bases, there was a span of 19 bases. This CDR3 region has 16 residues. CDR1 and CDR2 from the germline V gene are MNHEY and SMNVEV (reference sequence). CDR3 region: CASSRSGWAIDQPQHF. The CDR3 DNA is TGTGCCAGCAGTAGGTCAGGGTGGGCAATAGATCAGCCCCAGCATTTT.

J is TRBJ2-5 and V is TRBV13; D may be TRBD1 (6 bases). Germline-derived CDR1 and CDR2 are PRHDT and FYEKMQ (reference sequence). The ends were cut back, 5 bases at V and 1 base at J, with 11 bases in the middle. The CDR3 is 14 residues long. As DNA, the CDR3 is TGTGCCAGCAGCGTCAGGGGTTCCCAAGAGACCCAGTACTTC. Encoded protein: CASSVRGSQETQYF.

The chain links TRBV5-1 to TRBJ1-1, with 7 bases matching TRBD1. With 6 bases clipped from V and 1 base from J, the junction kept 6 bases outside the gene matches. CDR3 size: 14 residues. CDR1 and CDR2 (germline): SGHRS, YFSETQ. The CDR3, as DNA: TGCGCCAGCACCAGGGACAGATCGAACACTGAAGCTTTCTTT. It codes for CASTRDRSNTEAFF.

The rearrangement joins TRBV28 to TRBJ2-1; the D is unclear. The CDR3 runs 15 residues. Germline assignment: CDR1 MDHEN and CDR2 SYDVKM. Trimming removed 6 bases at V and 4 bases at J, with 16 bases between. This CDR3 is CASSPWVVTYNEQFF. CDR3 sequence (DNA): TGTGCCAGCAGCCCCTGGGTAGTTACTTACAATGAGCAGTTCTTC.

This clone was seen a single time. This sequence joins TRBV6-5 and TRBJ2-7; perhaps TRBD2 as D (6 bases). Germline CDR1 reads MNHEY; CDR2 reads SVGAGI. Trimming stripped 6 bases from V and 2 bases from J, with 14 bases between. CDR3 length: 14 residues. The CDR3 DNA sequence: TGTGCCAGCAGCCCGGGACTGGGGACCTACGAGCAGTACTTC. Its protein product is CASSPGLGTYEQYF.

This clone was counted only a few times. The chain employs TRBV7-9 and TRBJ1-6, with D perhaps TRBD1 (6 bases). The CDR3 loop spans 16 amino acids. Trimming pared 3 bases from V and 3 bases from J, leaving 12 bases between. Germline values: CDR1 SEHNR, CDR2 FQNEAQ (reference sequence). The CDR3: CASSLVGGGYNSPLHF. The CDR3 bases are TGTGCCAGCAGCTTGGTCGGGGGCGGCTATAATTCACCCCTCCACTTT.

This clone appeared once. The gene calls are TRBV27 and TRBJ1-1; a weak D match, TRBD1 (6 bases). Trimming left V 5 bases short and J 3 bases short, with 28 bases between. The germline CDR1 and CDR2 sequences are MNHEY and SMNVEV (reference sequence). The length of the CDR3 is 19 residues. CDR3 amino acids: CASSPQFTDRGGADTEAFF. The CDR3 DNA reads TGTGCCAGCAGTCCCCAATTCACTGACCGAGGGGGGGCAGACACTGAAGCTTTCTTT.

This rearrangement joins TRBV4-1 to TRBJ1-2; the D gene is possibly TRBD1 (6 bases). Germline values: CDR1 MGHRA, CDR2 YSYEKL. Trimming removed 0 bases at V and 8 bases at J, with 16 bases between. CDR3 length equals 15 residues. CDR3 sequence (DNA): TGCGCCAGCAGCCAAGAGGAACAGGGTGGAGACGGCTACACCTTC. Translation: CASSQEEQGGDGYTF.

In the case of this clone: Given a much more abundant clone one base away, this may be a read error. The same CDR3 arises from other DNA sequences in this sample as well. The V and J genes are TRBV6-5 and TRBJ1-5; the match to TRBD1 covers 10 bases. Germline-derived CDR1 and CDR2 are MNHEY and SVGAGI. Trimming removed 5 bases from V and 7 bases from J; junction bases left unmatched: 5. The length of the CDR3 is 14 residues. The CDR3 DNA sequence: TGTGCCAGCAGTATGACAGGGGGCCACCAGCCCCAGCATTTT. This encodes CASSMTGGHQPQHF.

V is TRBV11-2 and J is TRBJ1-3, with 10 bases that match TRBD1. CDR1 is SGHAT, CDR2 FQNNGV, per germline. V was clipped by 6 bases and J by 4 bases; unmatched bases: 6. The length of the CDR3 is 15 residues. CDR3 nucleotides: TGTGCCAGCAGGACGTCGGGACAGGGGGGAAACACCATATATTTT. This encodes CASRTSGQGGNTIYF.

This clone was recorded only once. The chain's CDR3 is CASSYSIGLTEAFF. DNA for the CDR3: TGTGCCAGCAGTTACTCGATTGGGTTGACTGAAGCTTTCTTT. The rearrangement links TRBV6-6 to TRBJ1-1; D call uncertain. The germline CDR1 and CDR2 sequences are MNHNY and SVGAGI (reference sequence). This CDR3 region has 14 residues. The ends were cut back, 0 bases at V and 5 bases at J, with 10 bases in the middle.

The genes are TRBV7-8 and TRBJ2-5, with unresolved D. The CDR3 spans 15 residues. CDR1 and CDR2 from the germline V gene are SGHVS and FQNEAQ. V shed 2 bases and J shed 4 bases, with 14 bases lying between them. DNA for the CDR3: TGTGCCAGCAGCTTACCCTACCGGATAGGAGAGACCCAGTACTTC. This gives the protein CASSLPYRIGETQYF. The full variable domain, with the rest looked up from reference TRBV7-8 and TRBJ2-5, is GAGVSQSPRYKVAKRGQDVALRCDPISGHVSLFWYQQALGQGPEFLTYFQNEAQLDKSGLPSDRFFAERPEGSVSTLKIQRTQQEDSAVYLCASSLPYRIGETQYFGPGTRLLVL.

This clone was counted a few times. CDR3 coding DNA: TGCGCCAGCAGCCCCGGACACGCGAAGGGGGAAAAACTGTTTTTT. It encodes CASSPGHAKGEKLFF. The chain employs TRBV5-1 and TRBJ1-4; weak D call: TRBD1 (5 bases). The CDR3 sequence is 15 residues long. Trimming took off 4 bases at V and 8 bases at J, with 18 bases between the two ends. Per germline, CDR1 SGHRS and CDR2 YFSETQ.

There are a few counts of this clone. The chain recombines TRBV11-2 with TRBJ1-5; possible D gene TRBD1, 5 bases. Trimming took off 0 bases at V and 7 bases at J, with 13 bases between the two ends. CDR3 length equals 15 residues. CDR1 is SGHAT, CDR2 FQNNGV, per germline. CDR3 sequence (DNA): TGTGCCAGCAGCTTAGATATCAGGGCTCTGCAGCCCCAGCATTTT. Protein product: CASSLDIRALQPQHF. Filled out from reference TRBV11-2 and TRBJ1-5, the complete variable domain reads EAGVAQSPRYKIIEKRQSVAFWCNPISGHATLYWYQQILGQGPKLLIQFQNNGVVDDSQLPKDRFSAERLKGVDSTLKIQPAKLEDSAVYLCASSLDIRALQPQHFGDGTRLSIL.

The J gene is TRBJ2-1, the V gene TRBV9; D unclear. The germline V gene has CDR1 SGDLS and CDR2 YYNGEE. V was cut by 3 bases and J by 0 bases, with 4 bases left in between. The CDR3 spans 13 residues. As DNA, the CDR3 is TGTGCCAGCAGCGCGAGCTCCTACAATGAGCAGTTCTTC. Translating it yields CASSASSYNEQFF.

V usage is TRBV5-4 and J usage is TRBJ1-1; 7 nucleotides align to TRBD1. The CDR3 runs 11 residues. The germline V gene has CDR1 SGHNT and CDR2 YYREEE (reference sequence). The V segment lost 2 bases and the J segment 8 bases; nucleotides outside the gene matches: 0. DNA for the CDR3: TGTGCCAGCAGCTTACAGGGGGAAGCTTTCTTT. Protein sequence: CASSLQGEAFF. Drawing the rest from reference TRBV5-4 and TRBJ1-1, the complete variable domain is ETGVTQSPTHLIKTRGQQVTLRCSSQSGHNTVSWYQQALGQGPQFIFQYYREEENGRGNFPPRFSGLQFPNYSSELNVNALELDDSALYLCASSLQGEAFFGQGTRLTVV.

The chain is built from TRBV28 and TRBJ2-2; D is undetermined. V gave up 1 base and J gave up 6 bases, with 9 bases separating them. Germline CDR1 MDHEN, CDR2 SYDVKM. The CDR3 is 14 amino acids. CDR3 region: CASSLFEGAGELFF. As DNA, the CDR3 is TGTGCCAGCAGTTTATTCGAAGGAGCCGGGGAGCTGTTTTTT.

The J gene is TRBJ2-5, the V gene TRBV6-1; D may be TRBD1 (6 bases). This CDR3 is 15 amino acids long. CDR1 and CDR2 from the germline V gene are MNHNS and SASEGT. V was pared by 3 bases and J by 0 bases, with 11 bases between. In DNA, the CDR3 is TGTGCCAGCAGTGAGGACAGCATGTACCAAGAGACCCAGTACTTC. Translation: CASSEDSMYQETQYF.

The chain is built from TRBV5-4 and TRBJ2-4, with 7 bases matching TRBD2. CDR3 size: 15 residues. CDR1 and CDR2 from the germline V gene are SGHNT and YYREEE (reference sequence). Germline trimming cut 4 bases from V and 0 bases from J; bases unmatched to any gene: 4. The CDR3 coding sequence is TGTGCCAGCAGCCCCGCGGGGGTAGCCAAAAACATTCAGTACTTC. Amino acid sequence: CASSPAGVAKNIQYF.

This clone has more than one count but fewer than ten. Different DNA sequences within this sample yield the same CDR3. The chain carries TRBV5-1 and TRBJ1-2; no reliable D call. Deletions cut 4 bases from V and 1 base from J, with 8 bases between. The CDR3 has 13 amino acids. Looked up from germline, CDR1 is SGHRS and CDR2 is YFSETQ. The CDR3: CASSPGGNYGYTF. CDR3 nucleotide sequence: TGCGCCAGCAGCCCGGGAGGTAACTATGGCTACACCTTC.

This chain uses TRBV7-5 with TRBJ2-5; the table's D call, TRBD1, has no DNA check behind it. TRBV7-5 is noted as a pseudogene. The length of the CDR3 is 15 residues. DNA for the CDR3: TGTGTCAGAAGCTCAGCGGGCTCCCTTATGGAGACCCAGTACTTC. This translates into CVRSSAGSLMETQYF.